This passage covers 17 T cell receptor beta chains from one sample sequenced in a study of blood T cell repertoires in COVID-19. Measured with immunoSEQ multiplex PCR; TCRdb has only the in-frame clones, and not every one. The table shows about 400,000 clones, with roughly 91% occurring only once. Sequenced material: PBMCs or T cells enriched from blood (not recorded which). The receptors here all came from a woman in her thirties who had recovered from COVID-19.

This sequence joins TRBV9 and TRBJ1-2, with a tentative D call TRBD1 (5 bases). The CDR3 runs to 14 residues. Per the germline V gene, CDR1 is SGDLS and CDR2 is YYNGEE. The V end was cut by 3 bases, the J end by 2 bases, with 11 bases between. CDR3 bases: TGTGCCAGCAGCGGGAGGGGACTCAACTATGGCTACACCTTC. This gives the protein CASSGRGLNYGYTF.

V gene TRBV28 combines with J gene TRBJ2-1; TRBD1 matches at 11 bases. Germline trimming cut 2 bases from V and 4 bases from J; bases unmatched to any gene: 13. The CDR3 runs 19 residues. Germline V gives CDR1 MDHEN, CDR2 SYDVKM. The CDR3 DNA sequence: TGTGCCAGCAGTTTAGGAGGCGTGGGGACAGGGGGTTTTTACAATGAGCAGTTCTTC. Amino acid sequence: CASSLGGVGTGGFYNEQFF.

The V call is TRBV27, the J call TRBJ1-2; tentative D call: TRBD1 (6 bases). CDR1 is MNHEY, CDR2 SMNVEV, per germline (reference sequence). V was clipped by 6 bases and J by 1 base, with 9 bases between them. The CDR3 spans 13 residues. CDR3 sequence: CASRRGGNYGYTF. CDR3 sequence (DNA): TGTGCCAGCAGAAGAGGGGGTAACTATGGCTACACCTTC.

The J gene is TRBJ2-3, the V gene TRBV13; 9 bases match TRBD2. V dropped 5 bases and J dropped 0; count of bases not matched to a gene: 15. This CDR3 is built from 19 residues. CDR1 and CDR2 (germline): PRHDT, FYEKMQ (reference sequence). CDR3 DNA: TGTGCCAGCAGCCCGACCTTAGCGGGGGAGATATCTAGCACAGATACGCAGTATTTT. Translation: CASSPTLAGEISSTDTQYF.

The CDR3 DNA follows: TGTGCCAGCAGCCAAGGGGGACTAGGTGGGGGCGAGCAGTACTTC. The encoded protein is CASSQGGLGGGEQYF. The chain carries TRBV3-1 (or the pseudogene TRBV3-2) and TRBJ2-7, with 8 nucleotides matching TRBD2. Losses at the gene ends were 1 base for V and 6 bases for J; bases not matched to a gene: 8. Germline V lookup: CDR1 LGHDT, CDR2 YNNKEL (reference sequence). CDR3 length: 15 residues.

The gene calls are TRBV27 and TRBJ2-7, with TRBD2 matching 9 bases. The CDR3 is made up of 15 amino acids. V lost 2 bases and J lost 3; bases outside the gene matches: 5. In germline, CDR1 is MNHEY, CDR2 SMNVEV (reference sequence). DNA of the CDR3: TGTGCCAGCAGTTTACTAGCGGGGTTAATCTACGAGCAGTACTTC. Protein sequence: CASSLLAGLIYEQYF.

The J gene is TRBJ1-4, the V gene TRBV4-3; no clear D. V dropped 0 bases and J dropped 8 bases, with 13 bases sitting between them. Germline CDR1 is LGHNA and CDR2 is YSLEER. CDR3 size: 15 residues. CDR3 coding DNA: TGCGCCAGCAGCCAAGATCGGGGTTTCGACGAAAAACTGTTTTTT. Translation gives CASSQDRGFDEKLFF.

The rearrangement joins TRBV6-1 to TRBJ1-1; no definite D call. V shed 4 bases and J shed 5 bases, with 20 bases lying between them. Germline values: CDR1 MNHNS, CDR2 SASEGT. The CDR3 has 16 amino acids. The CDR3 region is CASSGGGPVLGTEAFF. CDR3 bases: TGTGCCAGCAGTGGAGGTGGCCCCGTCCTTGGGACTGAAGCTTTCTTT.

Details on this clone: Other DNA variants within this sample encode the same CDR3. The chain combines TRBV24-1 with TRBJ2-1, with D possibly being TRBD1 (6 bases). Germline V gene lookup returns CDR1 KGHDR and CDR2 SFDVKD. The CDR3 has 13 residues. The ends were cut back, 0 bases at V and 7 bases at J, with 6 bases in the middle. CDR3 in amino acids: CATSDLDRNEQFF. CDR3 nucleotides: TGTGCCACCAGTGATTTGGACAGGAATGAGCAGTTCTTC.

V usage is TRBV7-3 and J usage is TRBJ2-3; TRBD2 aligns across 10 bases. Germline CDR1 reads SGHTA; CDR2 reads FQGTGA. V was clipped by 2 bases and J by 4 bases; unmatched bases: 6. The CDR3 sequence is 16 residues long. CDR3 bases: TGTGCCAGCAGCTTATGGGCTAGCGGGAGTGCAGATACGCAGTATTTT. This encodes CASSLWASGSADTQYF.

This chain joins TRBV7-2 and TRBJ2-3; 9 bases agree with TRBD2. Germline V gene data show CDR1 as SGHTA and CDR2 as FQGNSA. V dropped 2 bases and J dropped 5; count of bases not matched to a gene: 5. The CDR3 runs 15 residues. The CDR3 sequence is CASSLRRGGLDTQYF. The CDR3 region has the DNA TGTGCCAGCAGCTTAAGGCGGGGGGGCCTAGATACGCAGTATTTT.

The chain is built from TRBV27 and TRBJ2-1; possible D gene TRBD1, 6 bases. The CDR3 runs 14 residues. V was trimmed by 2 bases and J by 10 bases, leaving 15 bases between them. CDR1 is MNHEY and CDR2 is SMNVEV in the germline V gene (reference sequence). The CDR3 protein is CASSLNGVGGEQFF. DNA for the CDR3: TGTGCCAGCAGTTTAAACGGGGTAGGGGGAGAGCAGTTCTTC.

In this sample, this clone turned up once. The chain employs TRBV14 and TRBJ1-2, with TRBD1 matching over 8 bases. CDR3 length equals 15 residues. Germline V lookup: CDR1 SGHDN, CDR2 FVKESK. V shed 4 bases and J 5 bases; nucleotides not matched to a gene: 9. CDR3 amino acids: CASSRRLQGGYGYTF. The CDR3 DNA reads as TGTGCCAGCAGCCGCCGCCTACAGGGGGGATATGGCTACACCTTC.

The chain is built from TRBV3-1 (or the pseudogene TRBV3-2) and TRBJ2-1; 11 nucleotides match TRBD2. Germline CDR1 and CDR2: LGHDT and YNNKEL (reference sequence). This CDR3 has 17 amino acids. Germline trimming cut 2 bases from V and 5 bases from J; bases unmatched to any gene: 8. The CDR3: CASSQRSSGRYNNEQFF. As DNA, the CDR3 is TGTGCCAGCAGCCAAAGATCTAGCGGGAGGTACAACAATGAGCAGTTCTTC.

The V and J genes are TRBV19 and TRBJ2-1, with 8 positions matching TRBD2. J was trimmed by 7 bases and V by 7 bases; bases with no gene match: 6. Per germline, CDR1 LNHDA and CDR2 SQIVND (reference sequence). This CDR3 has 13 amino acids. The DNA for the CDR3 is TGTGCCAGTAACGGGGGGGCCCGTAATGAGCAGTTCTTC. This codes for CASNGGARNEQFF.

This sequence joins TRBV30 and TRBJ1-1; no clear D. CDR3 length: 14 residues. CDR1 and CDR2 (germline): GTSNPN, SVGIG (reference sequence). V lost 0 bases and J 4 bases, leaving 12 bases between the germline ends. The CDR3 nucleotides read TGTGCCTGGAGTGTGTCAGTTGAAAGCACTGAAGCTTTCTTT. Protein: CAWSVSVESTEAFF.

The rearrangement links TRBV7-9 to TRBJ1-1, with 11 bases identical to TRBD1. CDR1 is SEHNR, CDR2 FQNEAQ, per germline (reference sequence). The ends lost 1 base at V and 9 bases at J; junction bases unmatched: 7. This CDR3 has 15 residues. CDR3 loop: CASSLGTGGQGQAFF. CDR3 in DNA: TGTGCCAGCAGCTTAGGGACAGGGGGCCAGGGACAAGCTTTCTTT.